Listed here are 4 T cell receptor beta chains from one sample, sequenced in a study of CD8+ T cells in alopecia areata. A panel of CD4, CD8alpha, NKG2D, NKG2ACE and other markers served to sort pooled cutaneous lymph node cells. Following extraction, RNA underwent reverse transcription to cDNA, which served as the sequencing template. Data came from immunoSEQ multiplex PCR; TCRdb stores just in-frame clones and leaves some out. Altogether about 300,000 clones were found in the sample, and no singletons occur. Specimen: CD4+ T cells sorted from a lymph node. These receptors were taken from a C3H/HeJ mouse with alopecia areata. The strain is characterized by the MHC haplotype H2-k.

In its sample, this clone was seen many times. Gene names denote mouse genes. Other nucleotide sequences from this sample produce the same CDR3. CDR3 sequence reads: CASSQDNNQDTQYF. The CDR3 bases that were read are TGTGCCAGCAGCCAAGACAATAACCAAGAC. The chain carries TRBV5 and TRBJ2-5; no definite D call. Read coverage stops 4 residues before the CDR3 terminus; the germline J gene supplies the remainder. V lost 0 bases and J lost 0, with 4 bases in between. The CDR3 covers 14 residues. The germline V gene encodes CDR1 LGHNA and CDR2 YNLKQL (reference sequence).

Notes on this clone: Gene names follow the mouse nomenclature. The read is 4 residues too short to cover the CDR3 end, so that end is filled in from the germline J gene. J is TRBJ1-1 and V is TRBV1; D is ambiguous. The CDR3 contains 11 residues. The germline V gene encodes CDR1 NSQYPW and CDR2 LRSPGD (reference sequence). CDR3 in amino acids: CTCSKTAEVFF. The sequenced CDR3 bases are TGCACCTGCAGTAAAACAGCA. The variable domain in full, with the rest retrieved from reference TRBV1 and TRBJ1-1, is VTLLEQNPRWRLVPRGQAVNLRCILKNSQYPWMSWYQQDLQKQLQWLFTLRSPGDKEVKSLPGADYLATRVTDTELRLQVANMSQGRTLYCTCSKTAEVFFGKGTRLTVV.

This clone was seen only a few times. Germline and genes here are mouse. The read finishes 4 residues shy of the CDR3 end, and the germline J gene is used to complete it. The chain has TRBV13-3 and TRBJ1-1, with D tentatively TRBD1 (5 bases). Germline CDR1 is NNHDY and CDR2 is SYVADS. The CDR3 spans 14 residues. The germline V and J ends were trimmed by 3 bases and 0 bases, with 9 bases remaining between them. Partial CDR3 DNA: TGTGCCAGCAGTGGAGGACATGCAAACACA. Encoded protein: CASSGGHANT. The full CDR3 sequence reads CASSGGHANTEVFF.

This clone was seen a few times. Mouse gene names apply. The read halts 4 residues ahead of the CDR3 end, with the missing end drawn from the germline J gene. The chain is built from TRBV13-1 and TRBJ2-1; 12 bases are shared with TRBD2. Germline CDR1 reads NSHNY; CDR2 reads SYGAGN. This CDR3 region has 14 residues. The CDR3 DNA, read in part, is TGTGCCAGCAGTGAGACTGGGGGGGCTTCT. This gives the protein CASSETGGAS. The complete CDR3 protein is CASSETGGASEQFF.